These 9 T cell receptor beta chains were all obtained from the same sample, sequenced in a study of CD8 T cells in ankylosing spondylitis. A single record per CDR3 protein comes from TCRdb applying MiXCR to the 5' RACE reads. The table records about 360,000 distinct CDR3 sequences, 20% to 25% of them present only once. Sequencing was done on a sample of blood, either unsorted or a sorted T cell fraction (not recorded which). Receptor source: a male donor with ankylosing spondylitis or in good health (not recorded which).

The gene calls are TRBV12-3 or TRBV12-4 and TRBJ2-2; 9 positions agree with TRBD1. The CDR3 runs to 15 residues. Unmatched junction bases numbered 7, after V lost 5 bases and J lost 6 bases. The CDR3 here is CASSPGQGLSGELFF. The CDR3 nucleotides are TGTGCCAGCAGTCCGGGACAGGGTTTATCCGGGGAGCTGTTTTTT.

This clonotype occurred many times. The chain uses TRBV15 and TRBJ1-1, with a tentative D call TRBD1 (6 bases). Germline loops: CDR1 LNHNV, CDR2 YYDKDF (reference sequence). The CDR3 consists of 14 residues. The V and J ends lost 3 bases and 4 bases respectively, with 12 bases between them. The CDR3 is CATSSVQGSTEAFF. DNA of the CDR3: TGTGCCACCAGCAGTGTCCAGGGGTCCACTGAAGCTTTCTTT.

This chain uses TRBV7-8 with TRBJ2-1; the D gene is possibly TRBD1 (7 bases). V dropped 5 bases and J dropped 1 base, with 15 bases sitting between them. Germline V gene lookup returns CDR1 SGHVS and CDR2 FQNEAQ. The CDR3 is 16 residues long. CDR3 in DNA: TGTGCCAGCAGCGACGACAGGGCGGGATCCTACAATGAGCAGTTCTTC. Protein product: CASSDDRAGSYNEQFF.

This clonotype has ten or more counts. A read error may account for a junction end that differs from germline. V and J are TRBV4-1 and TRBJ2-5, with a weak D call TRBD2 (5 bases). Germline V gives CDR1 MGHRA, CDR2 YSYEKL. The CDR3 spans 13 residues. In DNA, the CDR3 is TGTGCCAGCAGCCAAGATCGAGGGGAGACCCAGTACTTC. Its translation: CASSQDRGETQYF.

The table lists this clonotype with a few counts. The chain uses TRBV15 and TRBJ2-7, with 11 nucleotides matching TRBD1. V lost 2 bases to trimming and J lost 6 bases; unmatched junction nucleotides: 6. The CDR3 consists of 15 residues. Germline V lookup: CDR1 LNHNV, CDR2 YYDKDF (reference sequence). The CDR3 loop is CATSRRDRGWFEQYF. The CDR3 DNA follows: TGTGCCACCAGCAGACGGGACAGGGGGTGGTTCGAGCAGTACTTC.

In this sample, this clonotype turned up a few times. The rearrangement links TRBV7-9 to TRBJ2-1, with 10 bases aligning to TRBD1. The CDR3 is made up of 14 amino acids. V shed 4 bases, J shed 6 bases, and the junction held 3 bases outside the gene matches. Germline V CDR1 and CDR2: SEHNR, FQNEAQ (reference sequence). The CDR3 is CASSYRDRGNEQFF. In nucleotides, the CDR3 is TGTGCCAGCAGCTACCGGGACAGGGGCAATGAGCAGTTCTTC. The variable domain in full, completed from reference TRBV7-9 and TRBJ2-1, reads DTGVSQNPRHKITKRGQNVTFRCDPISEHNRLYWYRQTLGQGPEFLTYFQNEAQLEKSRLLSDRFSAERPKGSFSTLEIQRTEQGDSAMYLCASSYRDRGNEQFFGPGTRLTVL.

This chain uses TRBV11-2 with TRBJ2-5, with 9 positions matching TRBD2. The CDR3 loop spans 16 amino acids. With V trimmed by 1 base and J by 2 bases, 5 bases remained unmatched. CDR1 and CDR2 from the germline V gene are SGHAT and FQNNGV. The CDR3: CASSLVSGGIQETQYF. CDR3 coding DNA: TGTGCCAGCAGCTTAGTTAGCGGGGGAATTCAAGAGACCCAGTACTTC. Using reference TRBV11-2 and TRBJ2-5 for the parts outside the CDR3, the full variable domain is EAGVAQSPRYKIIEKRQSVAFWCNPISGHATLYWYQQILGQGPKLLIQFQNNGVVDDSQLPKDRFSAERLKGVDSTLKIQPAKLEDSAVYLCASSLVSGGIQETQYFGPGTRLLVL.

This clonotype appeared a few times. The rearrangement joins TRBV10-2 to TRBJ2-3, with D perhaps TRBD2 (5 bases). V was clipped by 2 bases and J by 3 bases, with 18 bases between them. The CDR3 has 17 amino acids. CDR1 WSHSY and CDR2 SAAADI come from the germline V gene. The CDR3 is CASSEAYREEGTDTQYF. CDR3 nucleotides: TGCGCCAGCAGTGAGGCCTACCGGGAAGAAGGGACAGATACGCAGTATTTT.

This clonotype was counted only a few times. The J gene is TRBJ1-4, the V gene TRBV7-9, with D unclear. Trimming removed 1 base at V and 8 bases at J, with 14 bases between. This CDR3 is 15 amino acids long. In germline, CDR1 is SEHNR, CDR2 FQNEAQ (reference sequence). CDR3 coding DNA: TGTGCCAGCAGCTTAGGGGAAGGACTAAACGAAAAACTGTTTTTT. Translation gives CASSLGEGLNEKLFF.